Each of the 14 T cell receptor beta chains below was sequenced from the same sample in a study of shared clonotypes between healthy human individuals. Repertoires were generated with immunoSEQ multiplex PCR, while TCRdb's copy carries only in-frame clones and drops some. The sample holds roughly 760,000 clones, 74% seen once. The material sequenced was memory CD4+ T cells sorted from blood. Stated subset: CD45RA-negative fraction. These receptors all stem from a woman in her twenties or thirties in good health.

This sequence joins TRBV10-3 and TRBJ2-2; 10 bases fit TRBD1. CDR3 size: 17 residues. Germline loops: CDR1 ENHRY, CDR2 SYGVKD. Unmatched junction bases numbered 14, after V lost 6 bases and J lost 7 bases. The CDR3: CAIREHRDRGVIGELFF. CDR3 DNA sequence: TGTGCCATCAGGGAACATAGGGACAGGGGAGTTATCGGGGAGCTGTTTTTT.

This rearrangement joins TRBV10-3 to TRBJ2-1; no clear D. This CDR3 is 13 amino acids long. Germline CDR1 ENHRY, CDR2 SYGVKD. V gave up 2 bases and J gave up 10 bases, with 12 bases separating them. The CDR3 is CAISEGSPTEQFF. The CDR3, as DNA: TGTGCCATCAGTGAGGGCTCGCCTACGGAGCAGTTCTTC.

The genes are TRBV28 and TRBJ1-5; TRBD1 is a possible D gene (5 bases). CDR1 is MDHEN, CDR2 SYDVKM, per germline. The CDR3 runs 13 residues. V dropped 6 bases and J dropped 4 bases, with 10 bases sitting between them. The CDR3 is CASRGVTNQPQHF. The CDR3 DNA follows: TGTGCCAGCAGGGGGGTAACGAATCAGCCCCAGCATTTT.

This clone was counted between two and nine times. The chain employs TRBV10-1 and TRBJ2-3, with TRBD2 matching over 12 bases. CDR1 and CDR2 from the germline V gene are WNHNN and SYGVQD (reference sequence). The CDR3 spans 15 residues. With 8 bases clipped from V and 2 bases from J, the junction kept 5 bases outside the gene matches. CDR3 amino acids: CASSRTSGDTDTQYF. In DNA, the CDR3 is TGCGCCAGCTCTCGGACTAGCGGGGACACAGATACGCAGTATTTT.

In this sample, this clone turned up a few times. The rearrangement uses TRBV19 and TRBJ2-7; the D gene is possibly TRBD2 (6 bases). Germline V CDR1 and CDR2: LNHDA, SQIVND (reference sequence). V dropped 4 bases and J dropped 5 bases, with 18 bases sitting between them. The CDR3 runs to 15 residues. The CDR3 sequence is CASSSISGEAHEQYF. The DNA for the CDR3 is TGTGCCAGTAGTAGTATATCGGGAGAAGCACACGAGCAGTACTTC.

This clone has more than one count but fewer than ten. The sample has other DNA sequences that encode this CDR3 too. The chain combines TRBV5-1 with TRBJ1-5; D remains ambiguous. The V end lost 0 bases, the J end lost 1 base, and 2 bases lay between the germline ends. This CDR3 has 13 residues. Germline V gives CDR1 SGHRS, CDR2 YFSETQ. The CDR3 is CASSLDSNQPQHF. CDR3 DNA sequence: TGCGCCAGCAGCTTGGACAGCAATCAGCCCCAGCATTTT.

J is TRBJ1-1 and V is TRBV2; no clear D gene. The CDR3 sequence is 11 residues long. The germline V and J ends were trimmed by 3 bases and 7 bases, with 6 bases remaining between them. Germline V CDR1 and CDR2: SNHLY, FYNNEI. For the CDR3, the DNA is TGTGCCAGCAGTGAGGGCCTTGAAGCTTTCTTT. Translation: CASSEGLEAFF.

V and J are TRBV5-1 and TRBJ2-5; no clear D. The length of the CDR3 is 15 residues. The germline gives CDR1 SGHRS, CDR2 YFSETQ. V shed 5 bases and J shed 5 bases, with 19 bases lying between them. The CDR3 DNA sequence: TGCGCCAGCAGTCCGGTGGGTCAGAACCTGGAGACCCAGTACTTC. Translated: CASSPVGQNLETQYF.

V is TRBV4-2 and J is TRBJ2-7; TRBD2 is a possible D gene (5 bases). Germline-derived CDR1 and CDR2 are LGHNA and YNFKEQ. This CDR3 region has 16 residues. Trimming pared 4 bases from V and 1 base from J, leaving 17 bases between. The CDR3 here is CASSPQYQRRSYEQYF. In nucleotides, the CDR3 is TGTGCCAGCAGCCCCCAGTACCAGCGGAGATCCTACGAGCAGTACTTC.

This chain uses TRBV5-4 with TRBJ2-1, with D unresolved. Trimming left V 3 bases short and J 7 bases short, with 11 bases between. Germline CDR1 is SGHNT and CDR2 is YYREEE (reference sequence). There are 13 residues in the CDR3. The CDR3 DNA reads TGTGCCAGCAGCTCCCTAAAGCTTAATGAGCAGTTCTTC. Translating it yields CASSSLKLNEQFF. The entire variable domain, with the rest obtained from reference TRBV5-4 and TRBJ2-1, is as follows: ETGVTQSPTHLIKTRGQQVTLRCSSQSGHNTVSWYQQALGQGPQFIFQYYREEENGRGNFPPRFSGLQFPNYSSELNVNALELDDSALYLCASSSLKLNEQFFGPGTRLTVL.

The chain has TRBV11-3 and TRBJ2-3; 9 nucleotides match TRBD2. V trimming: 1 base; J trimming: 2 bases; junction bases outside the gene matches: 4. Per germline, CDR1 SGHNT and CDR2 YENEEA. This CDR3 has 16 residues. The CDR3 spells CASSLGLAGHTDTQYF. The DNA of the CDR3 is TGTGCCAGCAGCTTAGGGCTAGCGGGACACACAGATACGCAGTATTTT.

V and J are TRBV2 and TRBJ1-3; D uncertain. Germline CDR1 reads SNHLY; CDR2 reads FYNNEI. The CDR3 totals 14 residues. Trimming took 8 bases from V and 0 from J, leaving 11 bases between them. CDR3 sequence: CASEDGISGNTIYF. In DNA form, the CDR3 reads TGTGCCAGCGAGGATGGGATCTCTGGAAACACCATATATTTT. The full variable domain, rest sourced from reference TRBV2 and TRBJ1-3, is EPEVTQTPSHQVTQMGQEVILRCVPISNHLYFYWYRQILGQKVEFLVSFYNNEISEKSEIFDDQFSVERPDGSNFTLKIRSTKLEDSAMYFCASEDGISGNTIYFGEGSWLTVV.

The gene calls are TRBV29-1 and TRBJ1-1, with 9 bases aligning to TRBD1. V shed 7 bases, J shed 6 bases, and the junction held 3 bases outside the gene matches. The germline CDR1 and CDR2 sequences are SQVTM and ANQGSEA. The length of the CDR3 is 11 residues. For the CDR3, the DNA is TGCAGCGGGACAGGGGTCCCTGAAGCTTTCTTT. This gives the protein CSGTGVPEAFF. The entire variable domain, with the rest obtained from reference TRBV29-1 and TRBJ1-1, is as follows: SAVISQKPSRDICQRGTSLTIQCQVDSQVTMMFWYRQQPGQSLTLIATANQGSEATYESGFVIDKFPISRPNLTFSTLTVSNMSPEDSSIYLCSGTGVPEAFFGQGTRLTVV.

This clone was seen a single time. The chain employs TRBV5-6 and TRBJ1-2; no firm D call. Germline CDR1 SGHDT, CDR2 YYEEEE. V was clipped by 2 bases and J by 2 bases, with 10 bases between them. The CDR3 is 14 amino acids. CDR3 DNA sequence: TGTGCCAGCAGCTTCAAGACGGCAAACTATGGCTACACCTTC. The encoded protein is CASSFKTANYGYTF.